The rows below give T cell receptor beta chains drawn from one sample of a study of cytomegalovirus exposure and HLA in healthy donors. This table comes from immunoSEQ multiplex PCR, and its TCRdb copy is limited to in-frame clones, with some not included. This table holds approximately 110,000 clones, more than 70% found once. The sample taken for sequencing was PBMCs. All receptors derive from a man aged 30 to 45 in good health and CMV-seronegative. Each CDR3 is given with its conserved first and last residue. D genes are given only for firm matches. Size tells how often a clone was seen (once, few, many) or the class of an expanded clone, and some rows leave it out.

NA TRBJ1-1 TRBV5-1 NA 14 TGCGCCAGCAGCTCCTATGAGGTGAACACTGAAGCTTTCTTT CASSSYEVNTEAFF
NA TRBJ2-7 TRBV7-2 NA 14 TGTGCCAGCAGCTTAAGGTTACAGGGCCGCGAGCAGTACTTC CASSLRLQGREQYF
NA TRBJ2-7 TRBV19 NA 14 TGTGCCACCTCAAGCCCGGGTGGCACCTACGAGCAGTACTTC CATSSPGGTYEQYF
NA TRBJ2-7 TRBV5-1 NA 15 TGCGCCAGCAGATGGGCGCCAACAGGGTCCTACGAGCAGTACTTC CASRWAPTGSYEQYF
NA TRBJ1-2 TRBV28 NA 13 TGTGCCAGCAGCTACGGGAGGCTCTATGGCTACACCTTC CASSYGRLYGYTF
once TRBJ2-5 TRBV28 NA 14 TGTGCCAGCAGTTCGAAGCGGTGGCAAGAGACCCAGTACTTC CASSSKRWQETQYF
NA TRBJ2-1 TRBV7-2 TRBD2 12 TGTGCCAGCAGAAGGACTAGCGGGACGACTTTCTTC CASRRTSGTTFF
NA TRBJ1-5 TRBV7-8 TRBD1 14 TGTGCCAGCAGCTTCCGCCCGACAGGGGAGCCCCAGCATTTT CASSFRPTGEPQHF
once TRBJ2-5 TRBV28 NA 15 TGTGCCAGCAGTTTCTATAGTGTAGGGGCAGAGACCCAGTACTTC CASSFYSVGAETQYF
NA TRBJ2-2 TRBV28 NA 12 TGTGCCAGCAGTCAGCGGACCGGGGAGCTGTTTTTT CASSQRTGELFF
NA TRBJ2-3 TRBV1 NA 16 TGCACCAGCAGCCCGGGACTAGCGGGGGACGTGGATACGCAGTATTTT CTSSPGLAGDVDTQYF
NA TRBJ2-1 TRBV7-3 NA 15 TGTGCCAGCAGCTTCCGTCAGGGATCCTACAATGAGCAGTTCTTC CASSFRQGSYNEQFF
NA TRBJ2-5 TRBV11-2 NA 15 TGTGCCAGCAGCCCCGGCTCGTCTGGGGCAGAGACCCAGTACTTC CASSPGSSGAETQYF
NA TRBJ1-2 TRBV5-1 TRBD1 15 TGCGCCAGCTCCCTAGACAGGGGCAGTGCCTATGGCTACACCTTC CASSLDRGSAYGYTF
NA TRBJ2-2 TRBV7-3 TRBD1 16 TGTGCCAGCAGCATCGCAGGGGGCAGTGTCACCGGGGAGCTGTTTTTT CASSIAGGSVTGELFF
NA TRBJ2-1 TRBV9 NA 15 TGTGCCAGCAGCGTAGGCTTGCAGGGCTTCGATGAGCAGTTCTTC CASSVGLQGFDEQFF
NA TRBJ1-2 TRBV25-1 NA 14 TGTGCCAGCAGTGAACCCGAAGTCCGGGGTGGCTACACCTTC CASSEPEVRGGYTF
NA TRBJ2-7 TRBV6-5 NA 15 TGTGCCAGCATGATCAGCGGCCTCCTATCCTACGAGCAGTACTTC CASMISGLLSYEQYF
NA TRBJ2-1 TRBV19 TRBD2 15 TGTGCCAGTAGTACGACTAGCGGGGGGTTTGTTGAGCAGTTCTTC CASSTTSGGFVEQFF
NA TRBJ1-6 TRBV27 TRBD1 16 TGTGCCAGCACAAGAACCGGGACAGGGCGAAATTCACCCCTCCACTTT CASTRTGTGRNSPLHF
NA TRBJ2-5 TRBV7-9 NA 15 TGTGCCAGCAGCTTAGTGGCGGCTAGTAGTGAGACCCAGTACTTC CASSLVAASSETQYF
NA TRBJ1-1 TRBV7-9 NA 15 TGTGCCAGCAGCTTGCCCGCAGGGTTTGGTGGTTCGGCTTTCTTT CASSLPAGFGGSAFF
few TRBJ1-6 TRBV7-2 NA 13 TGTGCCAGCAGCTCAGGCAGAAATTCACCCCTCCACTTT CASSSGRNSPLHF
NA TRBJ2-3 TRBV21-1 NA 15 TGTGCCAGCGACCTAGGGGGAGGGTGGGAAGATACGCAGTATTTT CASDLGGGWEDTQYF
NA TRBJ1-1 TRBV6-1 NA 12 TGTGCCAGCAGTTTCAGGTCCGGACTCCCTTTCTTT CASSFRSGLPFF
NA TRBJ1-4 TRBV28 NA 16 TGTGCCAGCAGTCCAACTTCAGGGCGTCGTAATGAAAAACTGTTTTTT CASSPTSGRRNEKLFF
few TRBJ2-2 TRBV2 NA 13 TGTGCCAGCAGCCCTCAGGGCACCGGGGAGCTGTTTTTT CASSPQGTGELFF
NA TRBJ1-5 TRBV18 NA 14 TGTGCCAGCTCACCATTGTATAGCAATCAGCCCCAGCATTTT CASSPLYSNQPQHF
NA TRBJ2-5 TRBV29-1 TRBD1 14 TGCAGCGTTGAAGTACCGGGACAGGGCGAGACCCAGTACTTC CSVEVPGQGETQYF
NA TRBJ2-3 TRBV19 TRBD2 15 TGTGCCAGTACCCTGACTAGCGGGAGGAGTGATACGCAGTATTTT CASTLTSGRSDTQYF
NA TRBJ1-2 TRBV7-2 TRBD1 15 TGTGCCAGCAGCTACGGACGACAGGGTGGCTATGGCTACACCTTC CASSYGRQGGYGYTF
NA TRBJ2-7 TRBV27 TRBD2 17 TGTGCCAGCCCCGGGACTAGCGGGAAGGCCTGGTCATACGGGCAGTACTTC CASPGTSGKAWSYGQYF
NA TRBJ1-3 TRBV5-5 NA 13 TGTGCCAGCAGCCCCCAGGAAGGAAACACCATATATTTT CASSPQEGNTIYF
NA TRBJ1-2 TRBV4-1 NA 15 TGCGCCAGCAGCCAACAGGGCACAGGACGATATGGCTACACCTTC CASSQQGTGRYGYTF
NA TRBJ1-6 TRBV6-5 TRBD1 15 TGTGCCAGCAGCCTCCTGGGGGACAGGGGTAAACCCCTCAACTTT CASSLLGDRGKPLNF
few TRBJ2-1 TRBV19 TRBD2 17 TGTGCCAGTAGTATAGAAGCTAGCGGGCTAGGATACAATGAGCAGTTCTTC CASSIEASGLGYNEQFF
few TRBJ2-6 TRBV27 NA 14 TGTGCCAGCAGTCGTCTCTCTGGGGCCAACGTCCTGACTTTC CASSRLSGANVLTF
NA TRBJ1-1 TRBV11-2 TRBD1 13 TGTGCCAGCAGCGCCGGGACAGCGGGTGAAGCTTTCTTT CASSAGTAGEAFF
once TRBJ1-5 TRBV7-7 TRBD1 18 TGTGCCAGCAGCCCCAGACAGGGCTTACCCCGGTCCGATCAGCCCCAGCATTTT CASSPRQGLPRSDQPQHF
NA TRBJ1-1 TRBV18 NA 16 TGTGCCAGCTCACCAAGACAGGACGGCATGAACACTGAAGCTTTCTTT CASSPRQDGMNTEAFF
few TRBJ2-7 TRBV6-5 NA 14 TGTGCCAGCAGTTACGTATCGACAGCCTACGAGCAGTACTTC CASSYVSTAYEQYF
NA TRBJ1-5 TRBV7-9 NA 13 TGTGCCAGCAGCTTAGCGTCCGAGCAGCCCCAGCATTTT CASSLASEQPQHF
NA TRBJ2-5 TRBV5-1 NA 15 TGCGCCAGCAGCCCGAGGACAGGGCGGGGGGAGACCCAGTACTTC CASSPRTGRGETQYF
NA TRBJ2-7 TRBV9 TRBD2 18 TGTGCCAGCAGCGTAGGTCCTAGCGGGTCTCTCTCGTCCTACGAGCAGTACTTC CASSVGPSGSLSSYEQYF
NA TRBJ2-2 TRBV5-6 NA 15 TGTGCCAGCAGCTTGGTAAGGGGGAAGACCGGGGAGCTGTTTTTT CASSLVRGKTGELFF
NA TRBJ2-3 TRBV9 TRBD2 14 TGTGCCAGCAGCGTCCCGGGACTAAGAGATACGCAGTATTTT CASSVPGLRDTQYF
NA TRBJ2-3 TRBV27 NA 14 TGTGCCAGCAGTTTAACTAGTGAGTCAGATACGCAGTATTTT CASSLTSESDTQYF
NA TRBJ1-4 TRBV7-2 NA 15 TGTGCCAGCAGCTCCTTTTCACAGGGCGGTGAAAAACTGTTTTTT CASSSFSQGGEKLFF
once TRBJ2-1 TRBV28 NA 12 TGTGCCAGCAGTCTCGCGGGTGGGGAGCAGTTCTTC CASSLAGGEQFF
NA TRBJ2-1 TRBV5-6 NA 15 TGTGCCAGCAGCTTGGTGGCAGGGGTAACGAATGGGCAGTTCTTC CASSLVAGVTNGQFF
few TRBJ2-5 TRBV7-9 TRBD2 14 TGTGCCAGCAGCTTTGGGGGAGGGCAAGAGACCCAGTACTTC CASSFGGGQETQYF
NA TRBJ2-2 TRBV7-9 TRBD2 16 TGTGCCTTCTCCTTACTAGCGGCATTGAGTGGAGGGGAGCTGTTTTTT CAFSLLAALSGGELFF